Shown below are 25 T cell receptor beta chains from a single sample sequenced in a study of lymphopenia after photon versus proton radiotherapy. The protocol was immunoSEQ multiplex PCR, while the TCRdb copy is restricted to in-frame clones and leaves out a portion. Among about 22,000 clones, 80% to 90% were seen once, and the ten largest hold 8.5% to 14%. Sequenced material: peripheral blood, taken from a patient treated with proton-based radiotherapy. The receptors originated from a man at least 80 years old with esophageal cancer.

The V call is TRBV4-2, the J call TRBJ2-2, with no clear D. Germline V gene sequence: CDR1 LGHNA, CDR2 YNFKEQ. The CDR3 sequence is 15 residues long. V dropped 1 base and J dropped 0 bases, with 6 bases sitting between them. Here the CDR3 DNA reads TGTGCCAGCAGCCAAGGAATCGCGAACACCGGGGAGCTGTTTTTT. Protein sequence: CASSQGIANTGELFF.

This clone was counted a few times. The chain uses TRBV6-5 and TRBJ2-7; possibly TRBD2 for D (5 bases). Between the trimmed V and J ends, which lost 6 bases and 2 bases, there was a span of 11 bases. There are 13 residues in the CDR3. Germline V gene sequence: CDR1 MNHEY, CDR2 SVGAGI. The CDR3, as DNA: TGTGCCAGCAGGCCCTCCGGGACCTACGAGCAGTACTTC. It codes for CASRPSGTYEQYF.

The V gene is TRBV15, the J gene TRBJ1-1, with 7 bases that match TRBD1. CDR1 and CDR2 (germline): LNHNV, YYDKDF (reference sequence). There are 14 residues in the CDR3. V dropped 5 bases and J dropped 9; count of bases not matched to a gene: 12. The DNA for the CDR3 is TGTGCCACCAGCGGGGGGACAGACGGTACCCAAGCTTTCTTT. This sequence encodes CATSGGTDGTQAFF. The full variable domain, its missing parts supplied by reference TRBV15 and TRBJ1-1, is DAMVIQNPRYQVTQFGKPVTLSCSQTLNHNVMYWYQQKSSQAPKLLFHYYDKDFNNEADTPDNFQSRRPNTSFCFLDIRSPGLGDTAMYLCATSGGTDGTQAFFGQGTRLTVV.

This clone has just one count. The chain employs TRBV5-4 and TRBJ2-5, with D perhaps matching TRBD1 or TRBD2 (5 bases each). Trimming pared 2 bases from V and 3 bases from J, leaving 11 bases between. The CDR3 extends over 14 amino acids. The germline V gene has CDR1 SGHNT and CDR2 YYREEE (reference sequence). The CDR3 DNA reads as TGTGCCAGCAGCTTCGGGACGCAGGAAGAGACCCAGTACTTC. It specifies CASSFGTQEETQYF.

This clone has a handful of counts. The chain uses TRBV6-5 and TRBJ1-6; D is unresolved. Trimming left V 0 bases short and J 5 bases short, with 8 bases between. This CDR3 region has 15 residues. CDR1 and CDR2 (germline): MNHEY, SVGAGI. In DNA, the CDR3 is TGTGCCAGCAGTTACTCGAACGTTAATAATTCACCCCTCCACTTT. Encoded protein: CASSYSNVNNSPLHF.

J is TRBJ2-1 and V is TRBV7-6, with a possible D match to TRBD2 (6 bases). The germline gives CDR1 SGHVS, CDR2 FNYEAQ. Trimming stripped 6 bases from V and 0 bases from J, with 15 bases between. This CDR3 contains 16 residues. The CDR3 bases are TGTGCCAGCAGTCGCGGGGTGCTGAGCTCCTACAATGAGCAGTTCTTC. Protein sequence: CASSRGVLSSYNEQFF.

This clone was observed once. The J gene is TRBJ2-5, the V gene TRBV5-1; D is unresolved. Germline values: CDR1 SGHRS, CDR2 YFSETQ. The ends were cut back, 3 bases at V and 0 bases at J, with 3 bases in the middle. The CDR3 length is 12 residues. The CDR3 loop is CASSSHQETQYF. The CDR3 DNA reads as TGCGCCAGCAGCTCGCACCAAGAGACCCAGTACTTC. Full variable domain (rest looked up from reference TRBV5-1 and TRBJ2-5): KAGVTQTPRYLIKTRGQQVTLSCSPISGHRSVSWYQQTPGQGLQFLFEYFSETQRNKGNFPGRFSGRQFSNSRSEMNVSTLELGDSALYLCASSSHQETQYFGPGTRLLVL.

The J gene is TRBJ2-5, the V gene TRBV28; tentative D call: TRBD2 (6 bases). The DNA end favors TRBJ2-7, so the J call may be wrong. The length of the CDR3 is 14 residues. Per the germline V gene, CDR1 is MDHEN and CDR2 is SYDVKM. The CDR3 here is CASSPPGVPFEQYF. The DNA for the CDR3 is TGTGCCAGCAGTCCCCCGGGGGTCCCTTTCGAGCAGTACTTC.

This CDR3 is CASSQQGGYGYTF. In DNA form, the CDR3 reads TGCGCCAGCAGCCAACAGGGCGGCTATGGCTACACCTTC. The rearrangement uses TRBV4-3 and TRBJ1-2; perhaps TRBD1 as D (5 bases). The CDR3 totals 13 residues. Per the germline V gene, CDR1 is LGHNA and CDR2 is YSLEER. Trimming stripped 2 bases from V and 4 bases from J, with 8 bases between.

This chain uses TRBV12-5 with TRBJ1-6; D might be TRBD1 (5 bases). The CDR3 loop spans 15 amino acids. In germline, CDR1 is LGHNT, CDR2 FRNRAP. Trimming shortened V by 1 base and J by 7 bases, and 11 bases separated the two germline ends. CDR3 sequence (DNA): TGTGCTAGTGGTTTGGGGGAGGGACGGAATTCACCCCTCCACTTT. Translation: CASGLGEGRNSPLHF.

The V gene is TRBV7-2, the J gene TRBJ1-2; D ambiguous. Germline V gene data show CDR1 as SGHTA and CDR2 as FQGNSA. Trimming removed 3 bases from V and 4 bases from J, with 6 bases in between. This CDR3 contains 12 residues. The CDR3 sequence: CASSLGGYGYTF. DNA for the CDR3: TGTGCCAGCAGCTTGGGTGGCTATGGCTACACCTTC. Looking up the rest from reference TRBV7-2 and TRBJ1-2 gives the full variable domain: GAGVSQSPSNKVTEKGKDVELRCDPISGHTALYWYRQSLGQGLEFLIYFQGNSAPDKSGLPSDRFSAERTGGSVSTLTIQRTQQEDSAVYLCASSLGGYGYTFGSGTRLTVV.

The CDR3 coding sequence is TGTGCCAGTAGCCCCCCGGGACTAGCGGGACGTACGCAGTATTTT. Residues: CASSPPGLAGRTQYF. The rearrangement links TRBV19 to TRBJ2-3, with 13 nucleotides matching TRBD2. Trimming at V came to 6 bases and at J to 8 bases, leaving 8 bases not matched to a gene. Germline CDR1 LNHDA, CDR2 SQIVND (reference sequence). The length of the CDR3 is 15 residues.

This rearrangement joins TRBV5-1 to TRBJ2-1, with 10 bases matching TRBD1. With V trimmed by 7 bases and J by 1 base, 8 bases remained unmatched. The germline V gene has CDR1 SGHRS and CDR2 YFSETQ. There are 16 residues in the CDR3. The CDR3 sequence: CASGGQGVSSYNEQFF. DNA of the CDR3: TGCGCCAGCGGCGGACAGGGGGTCAGTTCCTACAATGAGCAGTTCTTC. Supplemented by reference TRBV5-1 and TRBJ2-1, the full variable domain reads KAGVTQTPRYLIKTRGQQVTLSCSPISGHRSVSWYQQTPGQGLQFLFEYFSETQRNKGNFPGRFSGRQFSNSRSEMNVSTLELGDSALYLCASGGQGVSSYNEQFFGPGTRLTVL.

The chain employs TRBV12-5 and TRBJ2-1, with TRBD1 as a possible D gene (5 bases). V was cut by 0 bases and J by 9 bases, with 9 bases left in between. Germline CDR1 is LGHNT and CDR2 is FRNRAP. The CDR3 is made up of 13 amino acids. The CDR3 coding sequence is TGTGCTAGTGGTTTGGTAAGGGGCGCTGAGCAGTTCTTC. Translated, it gives CASGLVRGAEQFF.

The chain recombines TRBV2 with TRBJ2-7, with D perhaps given as TRBD1 or TRBD2 (7 bases each). The V gene lost 8 bases and the J gene lost 2 bases, with 19 bases spanning the gap. The V gene's germline CDR1 is SNHLY and CDR2 FYNNEI. The CDR3 runs 15 residues. As DNA, the CDR3 is TGTGCCAGCGGGGCCAGGGGGGAGGGTGCCTACGAGCAGTACTTC. Translation: CASGARGEGAYEQYF. The full variable domain, completed using reference TRBV2 and TRBJ2-7, is EPEVTQTPSHQVTQMGQEVILRCVPISNHLYFYWYRQILGQKVEFLVSFYNNEISEKSEIFDDQFSVERPDGSNFTLKIRSTKLEDSAMYFCASGARGEGAYEQYFGPGTRLTVT.

V usage is TRBV29-1 and J usage is TRBJ2-3; 14 bases align to TRBD2. Germline CDR1 and CDR2: SQVTM and ANQGSEA. The CDR3 extends over 15 amino acids. With 4 bases clipped from V and 3 bases from J, the junction kept 3 bases outside the gene matches. The chain's CDR3 is CSVGTSGRSTDTQYF. The CDR3 DNA sequence: TGCAGCGTTGGGACTAGCGGGAGGTCAACAGATACGCAGTATTTT.

The V gene is TRBV14, the J gene TRBJ2-2; D possibly corresponds to TRBD1 (6 bases). The CDR3 runs to 16 residues. CDR1 and CDR2 (germline): SGHDN, FVKESK. The V end was cut by 5 bases, the J end by 5 bases, with 18 bases between. CDR3 protein: CASSYARVQGTGELFF. The CDR3 DNA sequence: TGTGCCAGCAGCTATGCGAGAGTCCAGGGGACCGGGGAGCTGTTTTTT.

V and J are TRBV29-1 and TRBJ1-1; D is ambiguous. This CDR3 has 14 residues. Looked up from germline, CDR1 is SQVTM and CDR2 is ANQGSEA. The V and J ends lost 1 base and 0 bases respectively, with 9 bases between them. The CDR3 spells CSVEGMRVNTEAFF. CDR3 DNA: TGCAGCGTTGAAGGTATGAGGGTGAACACTGAAGCTTTCTTT.

The chain couples TRBV7-9 to TRBJ1-4; 8 bases map to TRBD1. The CDR3 loop spans 15 amino acids. V shed 4 bases and J 0 bases; nucleotides not matched to a gene: 1. Looked up from germline, CDR1 is SEHNR and CDR2 is FQNEAQ (reference sequence). The CDR3 sequence is CASSSTGATNEKLFF. In DNA, the CDR3 is TGTGCCAGCAGCTCGACAGGGGCAACTAATGAAAAACTGTTTTTT.

The chain joins TRBV29-1 to TRBJ1-1; D remains ambiguous. Trimming cost V 0 bases and J 1 base, with 15 bases left between them. The CDR3 consists of 16 residues. Germline CDR1 and CDR2: SQVTM and ANQGSEA. CDR3: CSVEDFWVVENTEAFF. CDR3 nucleotides: TGCAGCGTTGAAGATTTCTGGGTTGTTGAGAACACTGAAGCTTTCTTT.

This chain joins TRBV14 and TRBJ1-2; D is unclear. Trimming cost V 1 base and J 0 bases, with 9 bases left between them. From germline, CDR1 is SGHDN and CDR2 FVKESK. The CDR3 has 15 amino acids. This CDR3 reads CASSQVLISNYGYTF. In DNA, the CDR3 is TGTGCCAGCAGCCAAGTTCTGATCTCTAACTATGGCTACACCTTC.

The V call is TRBV2, the J call TRBJ2-3; TRBD2 agrees at 8 bases. Germline V CDR1 and CDR2: SNHLY, FYNNEI. V lost 5 bases to trimming and J lost 6 bases; unmatched junction nucleotides: 13. This CDR3 contains 16 residues. CDR3 DNA: TGTGCCAGCAGTAACACCTTAGCGGGGCGATCCGATACGCAGTATTTT. It codes for CASSNTLAGRSDTQYF.

V gene TRBV5-1 combines with J gene TRBJ2-5; TRBD2 matches at 10 bases. Gene TRBJ2-7 matches the end of the DNA better, so the J call may be wrong. Per the germline V gene, CDR1 is SGHRS and CDR2 is YFSETQ. There are 15 residues in the CDR3. The CDR3 region has the DNA TGCGCCAGCAGCCAAAGTCTAGCGGGAGCCTACGAGCAGTACTTC. Translating it yields CASSQSLAGAYEQYF.

In this sample, this clone turned up once. The chain has TRBV27 and TRBJ2-1; D ambiguous. There are 13 residues in the CDR3. Germline V gene data show CDR1 as MNHEY and CDR2 as SMNVEV (reference sequence). The V end lost 2 bases, the J end lost 8 bases, and 10 bases lay between the germline ends. CDR3 sequence (DNA): TGTGCCAGCAGTTTAATCGGTCTGCATGAGCAGTTCTTC. Its protein is CASSLIGLHEQFF.

The V gene is TRBV2, the J gene TRBJ2-7, with TRBD1 matching 8 bases. CDR1 and CDR2 from the germline V gene are SNHLY and FYNNEI. V trimming: 7 bases; J trimming: 6 bases; junction bases outside the gene matches: 14. This CDR3 has 15 residues. CDR3 in DNA: TGTGCCAGCACCTATTCTCAGGGGGCGCTGGGCGAGCAGTACTTC. Protein: CASTYSQGALGEQYF.